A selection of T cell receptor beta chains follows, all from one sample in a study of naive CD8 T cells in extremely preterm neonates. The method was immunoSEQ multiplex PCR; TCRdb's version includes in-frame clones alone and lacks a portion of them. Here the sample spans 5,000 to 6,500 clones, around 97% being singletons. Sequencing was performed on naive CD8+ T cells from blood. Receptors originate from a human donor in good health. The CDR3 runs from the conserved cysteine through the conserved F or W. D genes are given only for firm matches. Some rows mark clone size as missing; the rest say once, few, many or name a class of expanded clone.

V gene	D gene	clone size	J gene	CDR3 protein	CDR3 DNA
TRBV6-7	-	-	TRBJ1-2	CASSYPRQNYGYTF	TGTGCCAGCAGTTACCCCAGACAGAACTATGGCTACACCTTC
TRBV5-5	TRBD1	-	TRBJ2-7	CASSLVNRGHYEQYF	TGTGCCAGCAGCTTGGTGAACAGGGGACACTACGAGCAGTACTTC
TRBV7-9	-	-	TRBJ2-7	CASSTALAWRTGEQYF	TGTGCCAGCAGCACAGCCTTAGCGTGGCGGACCGGGGAGCAGTACTTC
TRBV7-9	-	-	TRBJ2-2	CASSLLPTLNTGELFF	TGTGCCAGCAGCTTATTGCCCACACTAAACACCGGGGAGCTGTTTTTT
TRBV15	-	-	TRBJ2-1	CATRGAANEQFF	TGTGCCACCAGGGGGGCAGCCAATGAGCAGTTCTTC
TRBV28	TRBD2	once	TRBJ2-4	CASSSMGYGLAANIQYF	TGTGCCAGCAGTTCGATGGGGTACGGACTAGCTGCAAACATTCAGTACTTC
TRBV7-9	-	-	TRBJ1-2	CASSLGGTRGYGYTF	TGTGCCAGCAGCTTAGGGGGGACCAGGGGCTATGGCTACACCTTC
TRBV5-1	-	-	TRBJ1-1	CASSLIVGTGSTEAFF	TGCGCCAGCAGCTTAATCGTGGGTACAGGGAGCACTGAAGCTTTCTTT
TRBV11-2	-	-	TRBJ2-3	CASSLAVATQYF	TGTGCCAGCAGCTTAGCGGTTGCTACGCAGTATTTT
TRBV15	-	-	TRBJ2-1	CATSRPFRDNNEQFF	TGTGCCACCAGCAGGCCTTTCCGGGATAACAATGAGCAGTTCTTC
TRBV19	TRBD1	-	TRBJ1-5	CASSIVPGGKAQPQHF	TGTGCCAGTAGTATTGTCCCAGGGGGCAAGGCTCAGCCCCAGCATTTT
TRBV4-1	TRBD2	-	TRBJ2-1	CASSQLPSGSVYSYNEQFF	TGCGCCAGCAGCCAACTTCCTAGCGGGAGTGTATACTCCTACAATGAGCAGTTCTTC
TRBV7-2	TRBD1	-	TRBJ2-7	CASSAGQGGGQYF	TGTGCCAGCAGCGCGGGACAGGGAGGGGGGCAGTACTTC
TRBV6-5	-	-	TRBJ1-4	CASSYTATNEKLFF	TGTGCCAGCAGTTACACGGCAACTAATGAAAAACTGTTTTTT
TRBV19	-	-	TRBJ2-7	CASSIRDFSYEQYF	TGTGCCAGTAGTATCCGGGACTTCTCCTACGAGCAGTACTTC
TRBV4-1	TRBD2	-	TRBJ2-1	CASSQVVSGSGYNEQFF	TGCGCCAGCAGCCAAGTTGTGAGCGGGAGTGGGTACAATGAGCAGTTCTTC
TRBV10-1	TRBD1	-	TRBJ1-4	CASSETGQGQAPATNEKLFF	TGCGCCAGCAGTGAGACGGGACAGGGACAGGCACCTGCAACTAATGAAAAACTGTTTTTT
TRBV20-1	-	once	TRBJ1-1	CSASVNTEAFF	TGCAGTGCTAGCGTGAACACTGAAGCTTTCTTT
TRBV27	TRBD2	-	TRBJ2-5	CASSKTRGGVQETQYF	TGTGCCAGCAGTAAAACGAGGGGAGGGGTCCAAGAGACCCAGTACTTC
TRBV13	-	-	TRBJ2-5	CASSLRRTAQETQYF	TGTGCCAGCAGCTTACGAAGGACAGCCCAAGAGACCCAGTACTTC
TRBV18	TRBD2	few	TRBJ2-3	CASSGLAGATDTQYF	TGTGCCAGCTCGGGACTAGCGGGAGCCACAGATACGCAGTATTTT
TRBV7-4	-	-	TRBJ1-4	CASSLRQKEKLFF	TGTGCCAGCAGCTTAAGACAGAAAGAAAAACTGTTTTTT
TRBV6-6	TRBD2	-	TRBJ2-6	CASSRLAGPGANVLTF	TGTGCCAGCAGCCGACTAGCGGGTCCTGGGGCCAACGTCCTGACTTTC
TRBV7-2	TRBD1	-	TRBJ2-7	CASSTGTVPYEQYF	TGTGCCAGCAGCACTGGGACAGTCCCCTACGAGCAGTACTTC
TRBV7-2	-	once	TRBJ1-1	CASSPEGLAMRAFF	TGTGCCAGCAGCCCCGAGGGCCTGGCAATGCGAGCTTTCTTT
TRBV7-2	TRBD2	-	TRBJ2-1	CASRFIAGVKVNEQFF	TGTGCCAGCAGGTTCATAGCGGGAGTTAAGGTCAATGAGCAGTTCTTC
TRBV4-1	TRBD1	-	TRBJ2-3	CASSQGPGQVADTQYF	TGCGCCAGCAGCCAGGGGCCGGGACAGGTAGCAGATACGCAGTATTTT
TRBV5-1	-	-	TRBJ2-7	CASRPAVGSSYEQYF	TGCGCCAGCAGACCCGCGGTGGGGAGCTCCTACGAGCAGTACTTC
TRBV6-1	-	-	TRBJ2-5	CASSERQGETQYF	TGTGCCAGCAGTGAACGGCAGGGAGAGACCCAGTACTTC
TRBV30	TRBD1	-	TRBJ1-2	CAWTRTGYEANYGYTF	TGTGCCTGGACGCGGACAGGGTACGAAGCTAACTATGGCTACACCTTC
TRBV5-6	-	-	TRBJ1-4	CASSLAGAGSREKLFF	TGTGCCAGCAGCTTGGCCGGAGCAGGGTCTCGGGAAAAACTGTTTTTT
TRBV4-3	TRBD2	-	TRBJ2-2	CASSQDPWLRLALAGELFF	TGCGCCAGCAGCCAAGATCCCTGGCTCCGACTAGCCTTGGCCGGGGAGCTGTTTTTT
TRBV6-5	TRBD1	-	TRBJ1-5	CASSRQGRDQPQHF	TGTGCCAGCAGTCGACAGGGGCGGGATCAGCCCCAGCATTTT
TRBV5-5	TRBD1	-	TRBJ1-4	CASSLVVEGAATNEKLFF	TGTGCCAGCAGCTTGGTGGTTGAGGGGGCCGCAACTAATGAAAAACTGTTTTTT
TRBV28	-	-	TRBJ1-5	CASSFPQGGPQPQHF	TGTGCCAGCAGTTTTCCTCAGGGAGGTCCTCAGCCCCAGCATTTT
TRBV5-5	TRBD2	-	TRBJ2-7	CASSMGLAALSSYEQYF	TGTGCCAGCAGCATGGGACTAGCGGCCCTCAGCTCCTACGAGCAGTACTTC
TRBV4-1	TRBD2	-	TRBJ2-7	CAILPGTSYEQYF	TGCGCCATCCTCCCCGGGACTAGCTACGAGCAGTACTTC
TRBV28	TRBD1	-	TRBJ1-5	CASSSGGQPQHF	TGTGCCAGCAGTTCAGGGGGACAGCCCCAGCATTTT
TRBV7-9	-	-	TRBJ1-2	CASSFSPANYGYTF	TGTGCCAGCAGCTTCTCCCCGGCTAACTATGGCTACACCTTC
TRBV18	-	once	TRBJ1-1	CASSLTGLDLFEAFF	TGTGCCAGCTCCCTCACCGGGTTAGACCTATTTGAAGCTTTCTTT
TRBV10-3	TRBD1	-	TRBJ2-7	CAISPGQGAYEQYF	TGTGCCATCAGTCCGGGACAGGGGGCGTACGAGCAGTACTTC
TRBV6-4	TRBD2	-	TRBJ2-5	CASSVYRLAGPQETQYF	TGTGCCAGCAGTGTGTATCGACTAGCGGGCCCCCAAGAGACCCAGTACTTC
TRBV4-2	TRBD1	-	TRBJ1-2	CASSQLQGANYGYTF	TGTGCCAGCAGCCAACTACAGGGGGCCAACTATGGCTACACCTTC
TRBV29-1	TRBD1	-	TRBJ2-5	CSVEGGQGWETQYF	TGCAGCGTTGAAGGGGGACAGGGATGGGAGACCCAGTACTTC
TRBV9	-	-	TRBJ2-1	CASSAPRGNDDNEQFF	TGTGCCAGCAGCGCTCCCAGGGGCAATGACGACAATGAGCAGTTCTTC